This T cell receptor (beta chain) came from a study of cytomegalovirus exposure and HLA in healthy donors. This CDR3 is 15 amino acids long. V was clipped by 0 bases and J by 4 bases, with 14 bases between them. Germline V gene data show CDR1 as SGDLS and CDR2 as YYNGEE. Primers: 60 Vbeta forward and 13 Jbeta reverse. The data were produced by immunoSEQ multiplex PCR, yet TCRdb's version contains in-frame clones alone and is incomplete. The sample lists more than 150,000 clones; over 80% were seen once. The sample comprised PBMCs. The sequence was collected from a man between 45 and 60 years old in good health and CMV-seronegative. This chain uses TRBV9 with TRBJ2-7; possible D gene TRBD1, 5 bases. The CDR3: CASSVAAGSRYEQYF. DNA of the CDR3: TGTGCCAGCAGCGTAGCGGCAGGGTCTAGGTACGAGCAGTACTTC.